Following are 11 T cell receptor beta chains from one sample sequenced in a study of T cell changes during pregnancy in multiple sclerosis. Assay: immunoSEQ multiplex PCR; the TCRdb copy retains only in-frame clones and omits some. The data hold about 36,000 clones, with around 93% observed a single time. Specimen: CD4+ T cells from peripheral blood mononuclear cells, collected in the third trimester of pregnancy. The receptors here all came from a female donor in good health, enrolled as a control in a pregnancy study.

V and J are TRBV28 and TRBJ1-6, with unresolved D. CDR1 and CDR2 from the germline V gene are MDHEN and SYDVKM. The CDR3 loop spans 14 amino acids. Trimming left V 1 base short and J 7 bases short, with 8 bases between. CDR3 DNA sequence: TGTGCCAGCAGTTTATTGGGAGCCAATTCACCCCTCCACTTT. Protein product: CASSLLGANSPLHF.

This clone occurred once. The rearrangement joins TRBV6-1 to TRBJ2-2, with D hard to call. This CDR3 contains 15 residues. V lost 7 bases to trimming and J lost 4 bases, with 16 bases between them. The germline V gene has CDR1 MNHNS and CDR2 SASEGT. CDR3 region: CASTARQFGTGELFF. The CDR3 DNA follows: TGTGCCAGCACCGCCAGGCAGTTCGGCACCGGGGAGCTGTTTTTT.

The chain couples TRBV7-9 to TRBJ2-3; D is ambiguous. In germline, CDR1 is SEHNR, CDR2 FQNEAQ (reference sequence). The CDR3 sequence is 11 residues long. Trimming stripped 5 bases from V and 3 bases from J, with 3 bases between. The CDR3 reads CASSLTDTQYF. The CDR3 DNA is TGTGCCAGCAGCCTTACAGATACGCAGTATTTT.

The chain has TRBV18 and TRBJ1-2, with a weak D call TRBD1 (5 bases). There are 14 residues in the CDR3. Trimming stripped 0 bases from V and 5 bases from J, with 10 bases between. The germline CDR1 and CDR2 sequences are KGHSH and LQKENI. This CDR3 is CASSPPQGHYGYTF. The CDR3 nucleotides are TGTGCCAGCTCACCACCGCAGGGTCATTATGGCTACACCTTC. Full variable domain (remainder filled in from reference TRBV18 and TRBJ1-2): NAGVMQNPRHLVRRRGQEARLRCSPMKGHSHVYWYRQLPEEGLKFMVYLQKENIIDESGMPKERFSAEFPKEGPSILRIQQVVRGDSAAYFCASSPPQGHYGYTFGSGTRLTVV.

This sequence joins TRBV4-2 and TRBJ2-2; 8 nucleotides agree with TRBD2. The germline V gene has CDR1 LGHNA and CDR2 YNFKEQ. V gave up 2 bases and J gave up 3 bases; unmatched junction bases: 2. CDR3 length: 15 residues. Here the CDR3 reads CASSQSGGYTGELFF. CDR3 DNA sequence: TGTGCCAGCAGCCAAAGCGGGGGCTACACCGGGGAGCTGTTTTTT.

This chain connects TRBV19 to TRBJ1-6; weak D call: TRBD1 (5 bases). Germline CDR1 and CDR2: LNHDA and SQIVND (reference sequence). The CDR3 is made up of 14 amino acids. V lost 0 bases and J lost 8, with 8 bases in between. The CDR3 is CASSIDGGDSPLHF. Written as DNA, the CDR3 is TGTGCCAGTAGTATAGACGGGGGAGATTCACCCCTCCACTTT.

The rearrangement links TRBV15 to TRBJ1-5, with a weak D call TRBD1 (5 bases). Trimming took 3 bases from V and 4 from J, leaving 7 bases between them. Germline-derived CDR1 and CDR2 are LNHNV and YYDKDF (reference sequence). This CDR3 comprises 13 residues. CDR3: CATSSNRNQPQHF. CDR3 nucleotide sequence: TGTGCCACCAGCAGCAACAGGAATCAGCCCCAGCATTTT.

This chain connects TRBV5-1 to TRBJ2-5; possibly TRBD2 for D (6 bases). The CDR3 totals 14 residues. Looked up from germline, CDR1 is SGHRS and CDR2 is YFSETQ. The germline V and J ends were trimmed by 4 bases and 4 bases, with 14 bases remaining between them. CDR3 sequence reads: CASSPLGGRETQYF. CDR3 coding DNA: TGCGCCAGCAGCCCGCTGGGGGGAAGAGAGACCCAGTACTTC.

The V call is TRBV7-6, the J call TRBJ2-1, with unresolved D. CDR1 and CDR2 (germline): SGHVS, FNYEAQ. The CDR3 runs to 16 residues. V dropped 5 bases and J dropped 5 bases, with 19 bases sitting between them. The CDR3 is CASSISSLPGNNEQFF. The CDR3 DNA is TGTGCCAGCAGCATATCGAGCCTCCCGGGTAACAATGAGCAGTTCTTC.

This rearrangement joins TRBV4-1 to TRBJ2-2, with 9 bases matching TRBD1. With 4 bases clipped from V and 2 bases from J, the junction kept 11 bases outside the gene matches. The CDR3 covers 18 residues. Germline CDR1 reads MGHRA; CDR2 reads YSYEKL. CDR3 amino acids: CASSPGQGPIENTGELFF. The CDR3 DNA reads TGCGCCAGCAGCCCGGGACAGGGCCCGATCGAAAACACCGGGGAGCTGTTTTTT.

The chain is built from TRBV6-1 and TRBJ1-4; 7 bases map to TRBD1. The length of the CDR3 is 15 residues. CDR1 is MNHNS, CDR2 SASEGT, per germline. V lost 5 bases and J lost 3; bases outside the gene matches: 6. The CDR3 is CASSPQGVANEKLFF. CDR3 sequence (DNA): TGTGCCAGCAGTCCCCAGGGGGTGGCTAATGAAAAACTGTTTTTT.